Sequencing of this T cell receptor beta chain was carried out in a study of regulatory T cells in long-lasting Graves disease. Study observations and caveats: With persistent disease, TRBV28, TRBJ1-2 and TRBJ2-5 were the favored segments.

Noted time point: persistent/refractory GD, antithyroid drugs over 5 years with positive TRAb. The authors made the TCR library using RNA they extracted from PBMCs. Arm-PCR of CDR3 regions and iRepertoire HTBI primers were the basis on which TCR beta libraries were built. TCRdb fed the multiplex PCR reads into MiXCR, producing one record per CDR3 protein. Here the sample spans approximately 290,000 distinct CDR3 sequences, around 20% being singletons. In germline, CDR1 is MNHEY, CDR2 SVGAGI. Trimming took off 4 bases at V and 8 bases at J, with 17 bases between the two ends. The CDR3 is made up of 15 amino acids. The table lists this clonotype with many counts. Its target is not known.

The material sequenced was peripheral blood mononuclear cells (PBMCs), taken when the disease was refractory, from a patient treated with antithyroid drugs. This TCR derives from a female donor with Graves disease. V gene TRBV6-5 combines with J gene TRBJ1-4, with D uncertain. CDR3 in DNA: TGTGCCAGCAGTTTGGAGTCGGGCAGTTGGGAAAAACTGTTTTTT. It specifies CASSLESGSWEKLFF.